This T cell receptor (beta chain) came from a study of OX40 agonist ivuxolimab in advanced cancers. Study results and caveats: At 0.1 to 3.0 mg/kg, CD4+ and CD8+ blood T cells expanded clonally by week 6.

The CDR3 runs 15 residues. V shed 5 bases, J shed 0 bases, and the junction held 3 bases outside the gene matches. In germline, CDR1 is LNHDA, CDR2 SQIVND (reference sequence). A remark on this clone: Antigen specificity is unknown.

Repertoires were generated with immunoSEQ multiplex PCR, while TCRdb's copy carries only in-frame clones and drops some. The data hold 100,000 to 150,000 clones, with around 93% observed a single time. The clonotype originates from an adult with an advanced solid tumor such as melanoma, head and neck, liver or kidney cancer. The chain recombines TRBV19 with TRBJ1-5; 8 bases are shared with TRBD1. The sample here was CD4+ or CD8+ T cells sorted from blood, taken in a trial of the OX40 agonist ivuxolimab. CDR3 sequence: CASSDRGNSNQPQHF. DNA of the CDR3: TGTGCCAGTAGTGACAGGGGAAATAGCAATCAGCCCCAGCATTTT.